The rows below give T cell receptor beta chains drawn from one sample of a study of CD8 T cells in Susac syndrome. MiXCR, run by TCRdb on the immunoSEQ multiplex PCR reads, gives a single entry per CDR3 protein. Here the sample spans 250,000 to 300,000 distinct CDR3 sequences, about 89% being singletons. The sample consisted of CD8+ T cells from PBMCs. Receptor source: a human donor with multiple sclerosis. The CDR3 runs from the conserved cysteine through the conserved F or W. The D gene is left open where the match is weak. The size of a clone is reported for some rows only, either as once, few or many, or as a class for expanded clones.

length | J | size | V | D | CDR3 | DNA
15 | TRBJ2-1 | - | TRBV24-1 | - | CATGRGRSSYNEQFF | TGTGCCACCGGTCGTGGACGGTCCTCCTACAATGAGCAGTTCTTC
15 | TRBJ2-5 | - | TRBV13 | - | CASSRGSGQQETQYF | TGTGCCAGCAGCCGGGGGTCAGGGCAACAAGAGACCCAGTACTTC
14 | TRBJ2-7 | - | TRBV6-2/TRBV6-3 | - | CASNMGLLKDEQYF | TGTGCCAGCAATATGGGACTTCTAAAGGACGAGCAGTACTTC
14 | TRBJ2-1 | - | TRBV6-4 | TRBD2 | CASSSSGENNEQFF | TGTGCCAGCTCATCTAGCGGCGAGAACAATGAGCAGTTCTTC
14 | TRBJ1-6 | - | TRBV2 | - | CASSRDSYNSPLHF | TGTGCCAGCAGTAGAGACAGTTATAATTCACCCCTCCACTTT
12 | TRBJ2-7 | - | TRBV30 | TRBD1 | CACPTGTYEQYF | TGTGCCTGCCCGACAGGGACCTACGAGCAGTACTTC
16 | TRBJ2-3 | - | TRBV27 | - | CASSLLSFASTDTQYF | TGTGCCAGCAGTTTACTCTCCTTTGCTAGCACAGATACGCAGTATTTT
15 | TRBJ2-3 | - | TRBV28 | TRBD2 | CASSLYGGSGGGQYF | TGTGCCAGCAGTTTATACGGGGGAAGCGGGGGAGGGCAGTATTTT
16 | TRBJ2-2 | once | TRBV20-1 | TRBD1 | CSARDQGQGDTGELFF | TGCAGTGCTAGAGATCAGGGCCAGGGGGACACCGGGGAGCTGTTTTTT
14 | TRBJ2-7 | - | TRBV5-1 | - | CASSLAMGWYEQYF | TGCGCCAGCAGCTTGGCCATGGGATGGTACGAGCAGTACTTC
13 | TRBJ1-1 | - | TRBV6-1 | - | CASSEEAHTEAFF | TGTGCCAGCAGTGAGGAGGCTCACACTGAAGCTTTCTTT
13 | TRBJ2-3 | - | TRBV27 | - | CASSLRFSDTQYF | TGTGCCAGCAGTCTACGTTTCTCAGATACGCAGTATTTT
13 | TRBJ1-2 | - | TRBV11-2 | - | CASSPGTSHGYTF | TGTGCCAGCAGCCCAGGGACGTCCCATGGCTACACCTTC
16 | TRBJ2-3 | - | TRBV29-1 | - | CSVAGAGGLSTDTQYF | TGCAGCGTTGCAGGGGCCGGCGGTCTAAGCACAGATACGCAGTATTTT
15 | TRBJ1-6 | - | TRBV28 | - | CASSFWTNWNSPLHF | TGTGCCAGCAGTTTTTGGACCAACTGGAATTCACCCCTCCACTTT
19 | TRBJ2-3 | - | TRBV2 | TRBD2 | CASSFLGTSGGAGTDTQYF | TGTGCCAGCAGTTTTCTCGGGACTAGCGGGGGGGCCGGCACAGATACGCAGTATTTT
16 | TRBJ2-1 | once | TRBV3-1 | - | CASSQDREGLYNEQFF | TGTGCCAGCAGCCAAGATCGCGAAGGGCTCTACAATGAGCAGTTCTTC
23 | TRBJ2-2 | once | TRBV7-2 | - | CASSLAGGSPGPSVTAHTGELFF | TGTGCCAGCAGCTTAGCGGGAGGCAGTCCGGGACCTTCAGTAACGGCGCACACCGGGGAGCTGTTTTTT